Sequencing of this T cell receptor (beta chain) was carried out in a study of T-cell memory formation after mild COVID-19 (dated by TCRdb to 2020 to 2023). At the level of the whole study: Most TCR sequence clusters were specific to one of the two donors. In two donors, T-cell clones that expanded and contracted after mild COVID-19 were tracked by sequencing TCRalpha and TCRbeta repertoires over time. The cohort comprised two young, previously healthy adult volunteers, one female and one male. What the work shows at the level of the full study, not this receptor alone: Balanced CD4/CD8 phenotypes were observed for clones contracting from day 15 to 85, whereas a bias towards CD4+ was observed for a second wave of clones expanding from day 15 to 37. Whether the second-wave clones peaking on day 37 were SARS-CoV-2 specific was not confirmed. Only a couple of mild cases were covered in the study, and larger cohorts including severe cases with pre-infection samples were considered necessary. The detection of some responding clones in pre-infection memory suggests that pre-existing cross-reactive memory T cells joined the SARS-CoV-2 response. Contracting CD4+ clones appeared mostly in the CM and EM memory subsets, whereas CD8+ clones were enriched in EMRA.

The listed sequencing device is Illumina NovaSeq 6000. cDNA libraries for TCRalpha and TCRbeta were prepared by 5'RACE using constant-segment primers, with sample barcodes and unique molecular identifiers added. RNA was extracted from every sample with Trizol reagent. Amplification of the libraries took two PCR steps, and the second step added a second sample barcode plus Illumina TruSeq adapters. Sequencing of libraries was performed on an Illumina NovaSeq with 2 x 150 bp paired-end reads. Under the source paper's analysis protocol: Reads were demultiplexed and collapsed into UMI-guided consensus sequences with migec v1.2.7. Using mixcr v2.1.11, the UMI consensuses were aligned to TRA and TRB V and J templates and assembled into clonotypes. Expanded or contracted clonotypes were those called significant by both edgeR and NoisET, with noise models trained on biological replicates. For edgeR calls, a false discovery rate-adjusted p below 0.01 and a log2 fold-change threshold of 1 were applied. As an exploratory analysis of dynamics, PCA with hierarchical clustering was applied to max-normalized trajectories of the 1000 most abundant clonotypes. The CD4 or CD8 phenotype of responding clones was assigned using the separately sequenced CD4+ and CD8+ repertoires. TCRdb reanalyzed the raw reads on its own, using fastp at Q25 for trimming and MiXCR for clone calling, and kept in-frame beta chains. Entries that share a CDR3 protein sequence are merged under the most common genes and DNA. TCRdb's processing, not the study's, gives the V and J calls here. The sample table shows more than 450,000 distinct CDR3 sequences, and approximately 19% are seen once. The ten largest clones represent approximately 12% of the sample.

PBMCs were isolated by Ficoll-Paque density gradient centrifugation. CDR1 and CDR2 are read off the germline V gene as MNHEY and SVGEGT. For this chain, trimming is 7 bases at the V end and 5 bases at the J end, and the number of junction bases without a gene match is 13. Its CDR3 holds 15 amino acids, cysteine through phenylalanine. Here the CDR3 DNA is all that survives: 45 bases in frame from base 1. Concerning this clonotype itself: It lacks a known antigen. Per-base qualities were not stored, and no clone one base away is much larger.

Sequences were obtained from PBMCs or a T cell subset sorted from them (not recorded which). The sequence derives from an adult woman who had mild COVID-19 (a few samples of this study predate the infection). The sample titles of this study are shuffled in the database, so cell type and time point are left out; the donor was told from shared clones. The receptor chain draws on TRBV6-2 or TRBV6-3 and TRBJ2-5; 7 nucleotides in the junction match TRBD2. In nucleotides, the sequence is TGTGCCAGCAAGGAACGAGGCGGGAGTAGGGAGACCCAGTACTTC. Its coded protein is CASKERGGSRETQYF.